These T cell receptor beta chains were read from a single sample in a study of Graves' ophthalmopathy and Graves' hyperthyroidism. A single record per CDR3 protein comes from TCRdb applying MiXCR to the multiplex PCR reads. The data hold about 220,000 distinct CDR3 sequences, with 20% to 25% observed a single time. Material for sequencing was peripheral blood. Receptors were obtained from a woman between 45 and 60 years old with Graves' ophthalmopathy. The CDR3 runs from the conserved cysteine through the conserved F or W. D genes are given only for firm matches.

>TRBV28|-
CASSPTVENTEAFF
>TRBV28|-
CASSLVGLGGYTF
>TRBV29-1|-
CSVSDGAWEQYF
>TRBV9|-
CASSVFTGELFF
>TRBV7-9|-
CASSSAPMNTEAFF
>TRBV27|TRBD2
CASSHGTSGSYEQYF
>TRBV6-1|-
CASIDRAWNQPQHF
>TRBV12-3/TRBV12-4|TRBD1
CASSLAWTGGNYGYTF
>TRBV6-1|TRBD2
CASSGSGTSGTHEQYF
>TRBV7-2|TRBD2
CASNGLAGGYGEQYF
>TRBV20-1|-
CSASPQADTIYF